This TCR beta chain was profiled in a study of shared clonotypes between healthy human individuals. Study-wide points: The represented genetic and exposure-history diversity was limited by the small number of donors. Generally, naive subsets (rather than memory subsets) showed larger estimated richness.

Concerning this clone: Its antigen is still unknown.

TCRdb's copy holds only in-frame clones and misses some; the assay was immunoSEQ multiplex PCR. This repertoire shows over 2 million clones, 90% to 95% found once; its top ten account for roughly 0.13%. Healthy and HIV-negative, the adult donors had no recent acute infections or vaccinations. Subsets obtained from CD4+ cells comprised CD45RA+ naive and CD45RA-negative memory cells. The CDR3 consists of 16 residues. CDR1 KGHSH and CDR2 LQKENI come from the germline V gene. V lost 0 bases, J lost 9 bases, and 13 bases stayed unmatched. The chain has TRBV18 and TRBJ1-2, with 7 bases fitting TRBD1. The receptor was isolated from a man aged 18-30 years in good health. The material sequenced was naive CD4+ T cells sorted from blood. Indicated subset: CD45RA+ positively selected. CDR3 loop: CASSPPTGLLRASYTF. The CDR3, as DNA: TGTGCCAGCTCACCACCGACAGGGCTCCTCCGGGCCAGCTACACCTTC.